The sample holds many counts of the clone carrying this T cell receptor (beta chain). The sample originates from a study of blood T cell repertoires in COVID-19. Overall study context: Material from acute and convalescent COVID-19 was sourced from the United States, Italy and Spain. Nucleic acid was either cDNA or gDNA, and it came from T cells, B-cell-depleted T cells, or PBMCs.

In the source study's methods: Quantification of nucleated cells was approximated via reference gene primer amplification. Assay: immunoSEQ multiplex PCR; the TCRdb copy retains only in-frame clones and omits some. V and J calls and clone size come straight from that table; D and trimming were deduced from the DNA. The data contain 50,000 to 65,000 clones, roughly 74% of them singletons. CDR3 length: 15 amino acids. In germline, CDR1 is SGHKS, CDR2 YYEKEE (reference sequence). The germline V and J ends were trimmed by 0 bases and 4 bases, with 14 bases remaining between them. The source is a woman older than 75 with acute or convalescent COVID-19. The sample was peripheral blood. The chain carries TRBV5-5 and TRBJ2-7, with TRBD1 as a possible D gene (7 bases). In DNA form, the CDR3 reads TGTGCCAGCAGCTTGGGGGCAGGGGGAGGTTACGAGCAGTACTTC. Residues: CASSLGAGGGYEQYF.